These T cell receptor beta chains were read from a single sample in a study of blood T cell repertoires in COVID-19. The table came from immunoSEQ multiplex PCR; TCRdb's copy has only in-frame clones and leaves some out. The sample contains approximately 88,000 clones, 90% to 95% of which appear only once. The sample comprised peripheral blood. All receptors derive from a woman in her fifties or sixties in a cohort sampled during active COVID-19. Both conserved end residues are part of each CDR3. The order of the fields is D gene, J gene, V gene, clone size, CDR3 protein, CDR3 DNA. D genes are given only for firm matches. Clone size is not always given. Where it is, it says once, few, many or a class for expanded clones.

D: TRBD1; J: TRBJ1-2; V: TRBV7-3; size: NA; CDR3: CASSLTGGEGYTF; DNA: TGTGCCAGCAGCCTAACAGGGGGCGAAGGCTACACCTTC
D: TRBD2; J: TRBJ2-1; V: TRBV7-3; size: NA; CDR3: CASSPKRLAGGPLGEQFF; DNA: TGTGCCAGCAGCCCGAAACGACTAGCGGGTGGACCCCTCGGGGAGCAGTTCTTC
D: NA; J: TRBJ2-1; V: TRBV5-6; size: NA; CDR3: CASSLAEPYNEQFF; DNA: TGTGCCAGCAGCTTGGCCGAGCCCTACAATGAGCAGTTCTTC
D: NA; J: TRBJ1-2; V: TRBV2; size: NA; CDR3: CASSPLENYGYTF; DNA: TGTGCCAGCAGCCCTCTTGAGAACTATGGCTACACCTTC
D: TRBD1; J: TRBJ1-6; V: TRBV18; size: NA; CDR3: CASSPREGAKSPLHF; DNA: TGTGCCAGCTCACCCCGGGAGGGGGCAAAATCACCCCTCCACTTT
D: NA; J: TRBJ1-5; V: TRBV28; size: NA; CDR3: CASSFLAETYSNQPQHF; DNA: TGTGCCAGCAGTTTTTTGGCGGAGACCTATAGCAATCAGCCCCAGCATTTT
D: TRBD1; J: TRBJ1-5; V: TRBV18; size: once; CDR3: CASSQTGGSNQPQHF; DNA: TGTGCCAGCTCACAGACAGGGGGTAGCAATCAGCCCCAGCATTTT
D: TRBD1; J: TRBJ2-1; V: TRBV19; size: NA; CDR3: CASSSGRGQGFNEQFF; DNA: TGTGCCAGTAGTAGTGGGAGAGGACAGGGTTTCAATGAGCAGTTCTTC
D: NA; J: TRBJ2-1; V: TRBV9; size: NA; CDR3: CASSVGSPYNEQFF; DNA: TGTGCCAGCAGCGTGGGGAGTCCGTACAATGAGCAGTTCTTC
D: TRBD1; J: TRBJ1-2; V: TRBV19; size: NA; CDR3: CASTLVGDRGNYGYTF; DNA: TGTGCCAGTACCCTAGTCGGGGACAGGGGTAACTATGGCTACACCTTC
D: NA; J: TRBJ2-2; V: TRBV5-1; size: NA; CDR3: CASTQLSPNTGELFF; DNA: TGCGCCAGCACCCAGTTATCTCCGAACACCGGGGAGCTGTTTTTT
D: TRBD2; J: TRBJ2-7; V: TRBV10-3; size: NA; CDR3: CAISRTSGMSYEQYF; DNA: TGTGCCATCAGCAGGACTAGCGGGATGTCCTACGAGCAGTACTTC
D: NA; J: TRBJ1-5; V: TRBV21-1; size: NA; CDR3: CASSKPQWTGLGQPQHF; DNA: TGTGCCAGCAGCAAACCCCAATGGACAGGGTTGGGTCAGCCCCAGCATTTT
D: NA; J: TRBJ1-2; V: TRBV5-1; size: NA; CDR3: CASSPRDWGYTF; DNA: TGCGCCAGCAGCCCAAGAGATTGGGGCTACACCTTC
D: NA; J: TRBJ2-1; V: TRBV28; size: NA; CDR3: CASKSGGAPNEQFF; DNA: TGTGCCAGCAAAAGTGGGGGGGCGCCTAATGAGCAGTTCTTC
D: NA; J: TRBJ1-1; V: TRBV11-2; size: NA; CDR3: CASSLGHNQNTEAFF; DNA: TGTGCCAGCAGCTTAGGGCACAATCAGAACACTGAAGCTTTCTTT
D: NA; J: TRBJ2-3; V: TRBV5-6; size: NA; CDR3: CASSPRGLRGTDTQYF; DNA: TGTGCCAGCAGCCCAAGGGGACTTAGAGGCACAGATACGCAGTATTTT
D: NA; J: TRBJ1-1; V: TRBV2; size: NA; CDR3: CASRLNRATEAFF; DNA: TGTGCCAGCAGGCTGAACAGGGCCACTGAAGCTTTCTTT
D: TRBD2; J: TRBJ2-3; V: TRBV7-9; size: NA; CDR3: CASSRTSGEADTQYF; DNA: TGTGCCAGCAGCCGGACTAGCGGGGAAGCAGATACGCAGTATTTT
D: NA; J: TRBJ2-1; V: TRBV7-3; size: NA; CDR3: CASSLGLAPRGEQFF; DNA: TGTGCCAGCAGCTTAGGGCTAGCTCCCCGCGGTGAGCAGTTCTTC
D: TRBD2; J: TRBJ2-5; V: TRBV7-2; size: NA; CDR3: CASSLVLAGWETQYF; DNA: TGTGCCAGCAGCTTAGTACTAGCGGGCTGGGAGACCCAGTACTTC
D: NA; J: TRBJ1-4; V: TRBV9; size: NA; CDR3: CASSVSPRIRDTTTNEKLFF; DNA: TGTGCCAGCAGCGTGAGTCCACGGATTCGAGACACAACAACTAATGAAAAACTGTTTTTT
D: TRBD1; J: TRBJ1-2; V: TRBV4-1; size: few; CDR3: CASSQADRASNYGYTF; DNA: TGCGCCAGCAGCCAGGCCGACAGGGCCTCTAACTATGGCTACACCTTC
D: TRBD2; J: TRBJ2-1; V: TRBV6-5; size: NA; CDR3: CASRLGLAGYGEQFF; DNA: TGTGCCAGCAGACTCGGACTAGCGGGATACGGTGAGCAGTTCTTC
D: NA; J: TRBJ1-1; V: TRBV6-5; size: NA; CDR3: CASTSDRLNEAFF; DNA: TGTGCCAGCACCTCCGACAGGTTAAATGAAGCTTTCTTT
D: NA; J: TRBJ1-1; V: TRBV2; size: NA; CDR3: CASRVDRNTEAFF; DNA: TGTGCCAGCAGAGTCGACAGGAACACTGAAGCTTTCTTT
D: NA; J: TRBJ2-1; V: TRBV11-2; size: once; CDR3: CASSFAGNEQFF; DNA: TGTGCCAGCAGCTTTGCAGGCAATGAGCAGTTCTTC
D: TRBD1; J: TRBJ1-2; V: TRBV29-1; size: NA; CDR3: CSVDRGRGYGYTF; DNA: TGCAGCGTGGACAGGGGGCGAGGGTATGGCTACACCTTC
D: NA; J: TRBJ1-1; V: TRBV15; size: once; CDR3: CATSRAQWTEAFF; DNA: TGTGCCACCAGCAGAGCCCAGTGGACTGAAGCTTTCTTT
D: NA; J: TRBJ1-6; V: TRBV6-6; size: NA; CDR3: CVSTEEGLTYNSPLHF; DNA: TGTGTCAGCACCGAGGAGGGGTTAACCTATAATTCACCCCTCCACTTT
D: TRBD2; J: TRBJ2-3; V: TRBV11-3; size: NA; CDR3: CASSPGRGRMDTDTQYF; DNA: TGTGCCAGCAGCCCCGGCCGCGGGAGGATGGACACAGATACGCAGTATTTT
D: TRBD2; J: TRBJ2-3; V: TRBV5-6; size: NA; CDR3: CASSIRLADITDTQYF; DNA: TGTGCCAGCAGCATACGACTAGCGGACATCACAGATACGCAGTATTTT
D: NA; J: TRBJ1-6; V: TRBV14; size: NA; CDR3: CASSQGSNSPLHF; DNA: TGTGCCAGCAGCCAAGGGAGTAATTCACCCCTCCACTTT
D: TRBD1; J: TRBJ1-4; V: TRBV6-5; size: NA; CDR3: CASRGWDRGGEKLFF; DNA: TGTGCCAGCAGAGGCTGGGACAGGGGTGGTGAAAAACTGTTTTTT
D: NA; J: TRBJ2-7; V: TRBV6-5; size: NA; CDR3: CASTPPGVLGEQYF; DNA: TGTGCCAGCACCCCACCGGGGGTTTTGGGCGAGCAGTACTTC
D: TRBD2; J: TRBJ2-1; V: TRBV7-2; size: NA; CDR3: CASSPHIAGGLGEQFF; DNA: TGTGCCAGCAGCCCTCATATAGCGGGGGGGCTAGGTGAGCAGTTCTTC
D: NA; J: TRBJ2-3; V: TRBV5-1; size: NA; CDR3: CASSLGAGDTQYF; DNA: TGCGCCAGCAGCCTAGGAGCGGGAGATACGCAGTATTTT
D: NA; J: TRBJ1-6; V: TRBV30; size: NA; CDR3: CAWSKAQGNSPLHF; DNA: TGTGCCTGGAGTAAAGCCCAGGGGAATTCACCCCTCCACTTT
D: TRBD2; J: TRBJ2-4; V: TRBV11-2; size: NA; CDR3: CASSKPGLVLKNIQYF; DNA: TGTGCCAGCAGCAAACCGGGACTAGTTCTGAAAAACATTCAGTACTTC
D: NA; J: TRBJ1-5; V: TRBV19; size: once; CDR3: CASSRQVNQPQHF; DNA: TGTGCCAGTAGCCGACAGGTTAATCAGCCCCAGCATTTT
D: NA; J: TRBJ2-1; V: TRBV19; size: NA; CDR3: CASSTPGQNNEQFF; DNA: TGTGCCAGTAGTACTCCGGGACAAAACAATGAGCAGTTCTTC
D: TRBD2; J: TRBJ2-3; V: TRBV2; size: NA; CDR3: CASNGLAGRAQYF; DNA: TGTGCCAGCAATGGACTAGCGGGAAGGGCGCAGTATTTT
D: TRBD2; J: TRBJ2-1; V: TRBV19; size: NA; CDR3: CASTIKAGGWNEQFF; DNA: TGTGCCAGTACCATTAAAGCGGGGGGGTGGAATGAGCAGTTCTTC